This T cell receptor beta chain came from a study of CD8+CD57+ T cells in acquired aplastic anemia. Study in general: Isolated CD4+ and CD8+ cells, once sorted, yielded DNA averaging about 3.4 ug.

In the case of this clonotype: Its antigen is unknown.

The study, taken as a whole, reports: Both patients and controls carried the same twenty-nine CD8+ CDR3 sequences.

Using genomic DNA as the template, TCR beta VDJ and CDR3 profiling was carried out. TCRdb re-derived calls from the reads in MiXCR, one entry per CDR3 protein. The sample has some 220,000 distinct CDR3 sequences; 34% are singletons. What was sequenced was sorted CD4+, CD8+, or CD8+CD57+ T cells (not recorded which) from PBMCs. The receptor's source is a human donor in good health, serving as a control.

CDR3 sequence reads: CASSPQGVDPVGWRDTQYF. The CDR3 DNA reads as TGTGCCAGTAGTCCACAGGGGGTGGACCCGGTGGGGTGGCGCGATACGCAGTATTTT. The J gene is TRBJ2-3, the V gene TRBV19; 8 bases map to TRBD1. The CDR3 has 19 amino acids. With V trimmed by 5 bases and J by 6 bases, 22 bases remained unmatched. Germline V gene sequence: CDR1 LNHDA, CDR2 SQIVND (reference sequence). Supplemented by reference TRBV19 and TRBJ2-3, the full variable domain reads DGGITQSPKYLFRKEGQNVTLSCEQNLNHDAMYWYRQDPGQGLRLIYYSQIVNDFQKGDIAEGYSVSREKKESFPLTVTSAQKNPTAFYLCASSPQGVDPVGWRDTQYFGPGTRLTVL.